This passage covers 17 T cell receptor beta chains from one sample sequenced in a study of blood T cell repertoires in COVID-19. Data came from immunoSEQ multiplex PCR; TCRdb stores just in-frame clones and leaves some out. The sample holds 130,000 to 150,000 clones, 84% seen once. Sequencing was carried out using peripheral blood. The receptors derive from a woman of 80 years or more in a cohort sampled during active or convalescent COVID-19.

A remark on this clone: This sample includes further DNA sequences coding for the same CDR3. This rearrangement joins TRBV7-3 to TRBJ2-5, with 7 bases identical to TRBD1. J lost 4 bases, V lost 1 base, and 0 bases had no gene match. Germline lookup yields CDR1 SGHTA and CDR2 FQGTGA. This CDR3 comprises 13 residues. The CDR3 DNA follows: TGTGCCAGCAGCTTAAACAGGGGAGAGACCCAGTACTTC. It translates to CASSLNRGETQYF.

V usage is TRBV5-1 and J usage is TRBJ2-3; 11 nucleotides match TRBD2. CDR1 is SGHRS, CDR2 YFSETQ, per germline. This CDR3 is 16 amino acids long. J lost 2 bases, V lost 5 bases, and 7 bases had no gene match. This CDR3 is CASSLTSGINTDTQYF. The CDR3 DNA follows: TGCGCCAGCAGTTTGACTAGCGGGATAAACACAGATACGCAGTATTTT.

V and J are TRBV20-1 and TRBJ1-4; D might be TRBD1 (6 bases). This CDR3 is built from 13 residues. Germline CDR1 DFQATT, CDR2 SNEGSKA (reference sequence). The germline V and J ends were trimmed by 3 bases and 8 bases, with 13 bases remaining between them. CDR3 nucleotides: TGCAGTGCTAGTTGGGACAAGACGGAAAAACTGTTTTTT. Translated, it gives CSASWDKTEKLFF.

This chain connects TRBV15 to TRBJ2-7; 9 nucleotides agree with TRBD1. CDR1 LNHNV and CDR2 YYDKDF come from the germline V gene (reference sequence). This CDR3 comprises 13 residues. The trim removed 5 bases at V and 3 bases at J, leaving 2 bases unmatched. CDR3 in DNA: TGTGCCACCAGCTCGGGACAGGGCTACGAGCAGTACTTC. Residues: CATSSGQGYEQYF. The whole variable domain, filled in from reference TRBV15 and TRBJ2-7, reads DAMVIQNPRYQVTQFGKPVTLSCSQTLNHNVMYWYQQKSSQAPKLLFHYYDKDFNNEADTPDNFQSRRPNTSFCFLDIRSPGLGDTAMYLCATSSGQGYEQYFGPGTRLTVT.

V usage is TRBV3-1 (or the pseudogene TRBV3-2) and J usage is TRBJ2-3, with D uncertain. The CDR3 loop spans 12 amino acids. V gave up 1 base and J gave up 4 bases, with 3 bases separating them. From germline, CDR1 is LGHDT and CDR2 YNNKEL (reference sequence). This chain's CDR3 is CASSQGPDTQYF. CDR3 sequence (DNA): TGTGCCAGCAGCCAAGGGCCAGATACGCAGTATTTT.

This clone was observed a handful of times. The chain couples TRBV5-4 to TRBJ1-5; D might be TRBD1 (5 bases). CDR3 length: 14 residues. In germline, CDR1 is SGHNT, CDR2 YYREEE (reference sequence). Trimming stripped 2 bases from V and 6 bases from J, with 12 bases between. The CDR3 loop reads CASSLSPQGQPQHF. CDR3 in DNA: TGTGCCAGCAGCTTAAGTCCGCAGGGTCAGCCCCAGCATTTT. The whole variable domain, filled in from reference TRBV5-4 and TRBJ1-5, reads ETGVTQSPTHLIKTRGQQVTLRCSSQSGHNTVSWYQQALGQGPQFIFQYYREEENGRGNFPPRFSGLQFPNYSSELNVNALELDDSALYLCASSLSPQGQPQHFGDGTRLSIL.

The gene calls are TRBV19 and TRBJ2-1; D not certain. The V end was cut by 7 bases, the J end by 1 base, with 14 bases between. Germline loops: CDR1 LNHDA, CDR2 SQIVND (reference sequence). The CDR3 runs 15 residues. The CDR3 spells CASNTAVGSYNEQFF. CDR3 bases: TGTGCCAGTAACACCGCGGTGGGTTCCTACAATGAGCAGTTCTTC.

The V gene is TRBV7-9, the J gene TRBJ1-1, with D unresolved. This CDR3 comprises 13 residues. V dropped 2 bases and J dropped 10 bases, with 14 bases sitting between them. CDR1 is SEHNR and CDR2 is FQNEAQ in the germline V gene (reference sequence). In nucleotides, the CDR3 is TGTGCCAGCAGCTTACACCAGACAAGTCGAGCTTTCTTT. It encodes CASSLHQTSRAFF. The entire variable domain, with the rest obtained from reference TRBV7-9 and TRBJ1-1, is as follows: DTGVSQNPRHKITKRGQNVTFRCDPISEHNRLYWYRQTLGQGPEFLTYFQNEAQLEKSRLLSDRFSAERPKGSFSTLEIQRTEQGDSAMYLCASSLHQTSRAFFGQGTRLTVV.

The chain uses TRBV5-1 and TRBJ2-1, with D maybe TRBD2 (5 bases). The V end lost 0 bases, the J end lost 2 bases, and 9 bases lay between the germline ends. CDR1 is SGHRS, CDR2 YFSETQ, per germline. CDR3 length equals 15 residues. This CDR3 reads CASSLAGITYNEQFF. In nucleotides, the CDR3 is TGCGCCAGCAGCTTGGCGGGGATCACCTACAATGAGCAGTTCTTC. Supplemented by reference TRBV5-1 and TRBJ2-1, the full variable domain reads KAGVTQTPRYLIKTRGQQVTLSCSPISGHRSVSWYQQTPGQGLQFLFEYFSETQRNKGNFPGRFSGRQFSNSRSEMNVSTLELGDSALYLCASSLAGITYNEQFFGPGTRLTVL.

The chain has TRBV5-1 and TRBJ1-2, with D uncertain. Germline CDR1 and CDR2: SGHRS and YFSETQ. This CDR3 has 13 residues. The V end was cut by 5 bases, the J end by 8 bases, with 16 bases between. CDR3 sequence reads: CASSSVPSGGYTF. For the CDR3, the DNA is TGCGCCAGCAGTTCCGTCCCCTCGGGAGGCTACACCTTC.

This clone was observed once. V is TRBV9 and J is TRBJ2-3; 7 bases align to TRBD2. CDR1 is SGDLS, CDR2 YYNGEE, per germline. J was trimmed by 4 bases and V by 0 bases; bases with no gene match: 8. This CDR3 is built from 16 residues. The CDR3: CASSVGYPSGADTQYF. For the CDR3, the DNA is TGTGCCAGCAGCGTAGGATACCCTAGCGGCGCAGATACGCAGTATTTT.

The genes are TRBV10-2 and TRBJ1-5, with D perhaps matching TRBD1 (5 bases). V lost 1 base, J lost 4 bases, and 8 bases lay in between. The CDR3 contains 14 residues. Germline V CDR1 and CDR2: WSHSY, SAAADI. The CDR3, as DNA: TGCGCCAGCAGTGAGTTGTCAGGGAATCAGCCCCAGCATTTT. Amino acids: CASSELSGNQPQHF.

The rearrangement uses TRBV5-1 and TRBJ1-3; D possibly corresponds to TRBD1 (5 bases). Looked up from germline, CDR1 is SGHRS and CDR2 is YFSETQ. The CDR3 runs to 17 residues. Trimming removed 0 bases at V and 2 bases at J, with 15 bases between. The CDR3 region is CASSLGGLGLTGNTIYF. CDR3 coding DNA: TGCGCCAGCAGCTTGGGGGGCCTGGGCCTAACTGGAAACACCATATATTTT.

The chain uses TRBV10-3 and TRBJ2-1; TRBD2 might be the D (6 bases). V shed 0 bases and J shed 2 bases, with 8 bases lying between them. The length of the CDR3 is 15 residues. CDR1 and CDR2 (germline): ENHRY, SYGVKD. The chain's CDR3 is CAISESGGAYNEQFF. The CDR3 bases are TGTGCCATCAGTGAGTCAGGCGGGGCCTACAATGAGCAGTTCTTC.

This clone was counted once. This rearrangement joins TRBV12-3 or TRBV12-4 to TRBJ2-1; 13 nucleotides agree with TRBD2. CDR3 length: 13 residues. The J segment lost 9 bases and the V segment lost 7 bases, leaving 3 bases of the junction unmatched. The CDR3 DNA sequence: TGTGCCAGCACTAGGACTAGCGGGGGTGAGCAGTTCTTC. Residues: CASTRTSGGEQFF.

This chain joins TRBV7-2 and TRBJ2-1; 8 positions match TRBD2. Trimming removed 1 base from V and 8 bases from J; junction bases left unmatched: 7. The germline V gene has CDR1 SGHTA and CDR2 FQGNSA. The CDR3 loop spans 15 amino acids. The CDR3, as DNA: TGTGCCAGCAGCTTAGTCGGGGGGGCCATCGATGAGCAGTTCTTC. Translated: CASSLVGGAIDEQFF. Looking up the rest from reference TRBV7-2 and TRBJ2-1 gives the full variable domain: GAGVSQSPSNKVTEKGKDVELRCDPISGHTALYWYRQSLGQGLEFLIYFQGNSAPDKSGLPSDRFSAERTGGSVSTLTIQRTQQEDSAVYLCASSLVGGAIDEQFFGPGTRLTVL.

This chain uses TRBV2 with TRBJ2-5; D call uncertain. Trimming took 4 bases from V and 7 from J, leaving 7 bases between them. CDR1 is SNHLY, CDR2 FYNNEI, per germline. The CDR3 sequence is 11 residues long. For the CDR3, the DNA is TGTGCCAGCAGTGGGCCTCGGACCCAGTACTTC. Its translation is CASSGPRTQYF. Full variable domain (outside the CDR3, taken from reference TRBV2 and TRBJ2-5): EPEVTQTPSHQVTQMGQEVILRCVPISNHLYFYWYRQILGQKVEFLVSFYNNEISEKSEIFDDQFSVERPDGSNFTLKIRSTKLEDSAMYFCASSGPRTQYFGPGTRLLVL.